The rows below give T cell receptor beta chains drawn from one sample of a study of T-cell reconstitution after alpha-beta-depleted transplantation in children. In TCRdb, the PCR reads were re-called with MiXCR into one record per CDR3 protein. The sample has tens of thousands of distinct CDR3 sequences, about 6.3% seen once. Sequenced material: PBMCs, mostly from graft donor cells, taken 180 days after TCRalphabeta/CD19-depleted stem cell transplant. These receptors originate from a male patient younger than 18 who had a stem cell transplant for acute myeloid leukemia, so the T cells may come from the graft donor. Each CDR3 is given with its conserved first and last residue. D genes are given only for firm matches. The size entry is marked missing in some rows and otherwise reads once, few, many or a size class.

clone size	V gene	D gene	J gene	CDR3 protein	CDR3 DNA
-	TRBV7-9	-	TRBJ2-3	CASSTREGNGGDTQYF	TGTGCCAGCAGCACGCGAGAGGGCAACGGGGGTGATACGCAGTATTTT
few	TRBV18	TRBD2	TRBJ2-1	CASSPSRRGGRDEQFF	TGTGCCAGCTCACCAAGTAGGCGGGGGGGTAGAGATGAGCAGTTCTTC
many	TRBV29-1	TRBD2	TRBJ2-1	CSVTGTSGTRPPQFF	TGCAGCGTTACCGGGACTAGCGGGACCAGACCTCCCCAGTTCTTC
medium-sized	TRBV12-5	-	TRBJ1-5	CASALNSNQPQHF	TGTGCTAGTGCCTTGAATAGCAATCAGCCCCAGCATTTT
many	TRBV28	-	TRBJ2-1	CASNERDNEQFF	TGTGCCAGCAACGAGCGGGACAATGAGCAGTTCTTC
-	TRBV3-1	-	TRBJ2-5	CAICCGPETQYF	TGTGCCATCTGCTGTGGACCCGAGACCCAGTACTTC